This TCR beta chain is from a study of cytomegalovirus exposure and HLA in healthy donors. The study ran its PCR with 60 Vbeta and 13 Jbeta primers. The repertoire was sequenced with immunoSEQ multiplex PCR; TCRdb's copy has only in-frame clones and lacks some. The sample holds roughly 150,000 clones; approximately 80% are singletons and the top ten take 2.5%. Deletions cut 0 bases from V and 5 bases from J, with 9 bases between. The CDR3 runs to 14 residues. Germline CDR1 is SGDLS and CDR2 is YYNGEE. This chain joins TRBV9 and TRBJ2-1; weak D call: TRBD1 (6 bases). Specimen: PBMCs. This clonotype was sampled from a boy aged 2 to 9 in good health and CMV-seronegative. In nucleotides, the CDR3 is TGTGCCAGCAGCGTAGGCACAGGGAACAATGAGCAGTTCTTC. Amino acid sequence: CASSVGTGNNEQFF.